This entry lists 9 T cell receptor beta chains sequenced from one sample in a study of blood T cell repertoires in COVID-19 (dated by TCRdb to 2019 to 2021). Receptor amplification or capture employed the immunoSEQ multiplex PCR assay. Here the immuneACCESS table is served through TCRdb, limited to in-frame sequences with V and J called. Missing clones are a known gap in these copies; in checked studies unresolved V genes cover under half, and the rest lacks a known reason. Here the sample has hundreds of thousands of clones; under 90% occur a single time. The ten largest account for 1.8% of the sample. The source material was peripheral blood. These receptors were taken from a woman in her 30s with COVID-19, enrolled during active disease.

The genes are TRBV27 and TRBJ2-1, with 10 bases lining up with TRBD2. Unmatched junction bases numbered 11, after V lost 5 bases and J lost 10 bases. CDR1 and CDR2 (germline): MNHEY, SMNVEV (reference sequence). This CDR3 region has 15 residues. CDR3 bases: TGTGCCAGCAGTCCTCTTAGCGGGGGGCTCCCGGAGCAGTTCTTC. This translates into CASSPLSGGLPEQFF.

This chain joins TRBV7-9 and TRBJ1-4; TRBD1 matches at 7 bases. Germline loops: CDR1 SEHNR, CDR2 FQNEAQ (reference sequence). The CDR3 spans 16 residues. The J segment lost 3 bases and the V segment lost 4 bases, leaving 8 bases of the junction unmatched. The chain's CDR3 is CASSYSSGTANEKLFF. The CDR3 nucleotides are TGTGCCAGCAGCTACTCTTCCGGGACAGCTAATGAAAAACTGTTTTTT.

The chain has TRBV4-2 and TRBJ1-4, with a possible D match to TRBD1 (5 bases). The V and J ends lost 0 bases and 4 bases respectively, with 9 bases between them. CDR1 and CDR2 (germline): LGHNA, YNFKEQ. The CDR3 runs to 15 residues. The CDR3 loop is CASSQEGLGNEKLFF. CDR3 DNA sequence: TGTGCCAGCAGCCAAGAGGGACTGGGTAATGAAAAACTGTTTTTT.

V is TRBV3-1 (or the pseudogene TRBV3-2) and J is TRBJ2-1, with TRBD2 as a possible D gene (7 bases). Trimming pared 3 bases from V and 5 bases from J, leaving 20 bases between. Germline CDR1 reads LGHDT; CDR2 reads YNNKEL (reference sequence). The CDR3 loop spans 17 amino acids. CDR3 sequence (DNA): TGTGCCAGCAGCCACATAGATCGGGGGGCATCGGACAATGAGCAGTTCTTC. Encoded protein: CASSHIDRGASDNEQFF.

The chain uses TRBV5-1 and TRBJ1-2; TRBD1 matches 8 bases. J was trimmed by 4 bases and V by 0 bases; bases with no gene match: 11. CDR3 length: 17 residues. Per the germline V gene, CDR1 is SGHRS and CDR2 is YFSETQ. The CDR3 sequence: CASSLDFRTGNIYGYTF. The CDR3 DNA reads as TGCGCCAGCAGCTTGGATTTCCGGACAGGGAATATCTATGGCTACACCTTC.

The chain uses TRBV2 and TRBJ1-6; maybe TRBD1 (5 bases). The CDR3 extends over 19 amino acids. The germline V and J ends were trimmed by 0 bases and 0 bases, with 15 bases remaining between them. The germline CDR1 and CDR2 sequences are SNHLY and FYNNEI. CDR3 protein: CASSEALQALSSYNSPLHF. Written as DNA, the CDR3 is TGTGCCAGCAGTGAAGCGCTACAGGCCCTGAGCTCCTATAATTCACCCCTCCACTTT. Together with reference TRBV2 and TRBJ1-6, the CDR3 gives the full variable domain: EPEVTQTPSHQVTQMGQEVILRCVPISNHLYFYWYRQILGQKVEFLVSFYNNEISEKSEIFDDQFSVERPDGSNFTLKIRSTKLEDSAMYFCASSEALQALSSYNSPLHFGNGTRLTVT.

The table lists this clone with a count of one. The gene calls are TRBV9 and TRBJ2-2; TRBD2 aligns across 9 bases. This CDR3 spans 16 amino acids. Germline V gene lookup returns CDR1 SGDLS and CDR2 YYNGEE. J was trimmed by 0 bases and V by 4 bases; bases with no gene match: 4. The CDR3 nucleotides are TGTGCCAGCAGCCCTGCTAGCGGGGCGAACACCGGGGAGCTGTTTTTT. Encoded protein: CASSPASGANTGELFF.

This rearrangement joins TRBV27 to TRBJ2-1; 7 positions match TRBD1. CDR3 length: 15 amino acids. The germline gives CDR1 MNHEY, CDR2 SMNVEV (reference sequence). The junction had 15 bases not matched to a gene; V was cut back by 9 bases and J by 7 bases. This CDR3 is CASGKDRGHGNEQFF. Written as DNA, the CDR3 is TGTGCCAGTGGTAAAGATAGGGGGCATGGAAATGAGCAGTTCTTC.

V gene TRBV7-9 combines with J gene TRBJ1-5, with no clear D. This CDR3 spans 16 amino acids. V was trimmed by 5 bases and J by 0 bases, leaving 14 bases between them. CDR1 is SEHNR and CDR2 is FQNEAQ in the germline V gene (reference sequence). The CDR3 DNA sequence: TGTGCCAGCAGCCCAAGCGGCGGGAGTAGCAATCAGCCCCAGCATTTT. It yields the protein CASSPSGGSSNQPQHF.